Following are 8 T cell receptor beta chains from one sample sequenced in a study of T cells in Graves' hyperthyroidism and ophthalmopathy. From RNA transcripts, TCR beta CDR3 regions were amplified. In the first-round RT-PCR of the TCR CDR3, the HTBI primer set was used. TCRdb passed the multiplex PCR reads through MiXCR, listing each CDR3 protein once. The data contain some 600,000 distinct CDR3 sequences, around 46% of them seen just once; the ten biggest clones take up 8% to 8.5%. The specimen sequenced was peripheral blood or thyroid tissue (not recorded which). These receptors all stem from a woman between 18 and 29 years old with Graves' hyperthyroidism.

This sequence joins TRBV10-3 and TRBJ2-7; D is possibly TRBD2 (5 bases). CDR3 length equals 14 residues. CDR1 and CDR2 from the germline V gene are ENHRY and SYGVKD. Trimming cost V 1 base and J 4 bases, with 11 bases left between them. The DNA of the CDR3 is TGTGCCATCAGTGAGTACGTTAGCGCATACGAGCAGTACTTC. This gives the protein CAISEYVSAYEQYF.

This sequence joins TRBV29-1 and TRBJ2-7; D may be TRBD1 (6 bases). Looked up from germline, CDR1 is SQVTM and CDR2 is ANQGSEA. Trimming pared 6 bases from V and 4 bases from J, leaving 16 bases between. This CDR3 is 13 amino acids long. The CDR3 is CSVDRSPGYEQYF. The DNA for the CDR3 is TGCAGCGTGGACAGAAGCCCCGGTTACGAGCAGTACTTC.

The rearrangement joins TRBV7-8 to TRBJ1-2; D gene unclear. The CDR3 contains 13 residues. Germline-derived CDR1 and CDR2 are SGHVS and FQNEAQ. CDR3 residues: CAQPGTSNYGYTF. CDR3 sequence (DNA): TGTGCGCAACCAGGAACTTCTAACTATGGCTACACCTTC.

The chain employs TRBV7-9 and TRBJ2-5; 8 nucleotides agree with TRBD1. V gave up 4 bases and J gave up 6 bases; unmatched junction bases: 7. The CDR3 sequence is 14 residues long. Germline CDR1 and CDR2: SEHNR and FQNEAQ (reference sequence). In nucleotides, the CDR3 is TGTGCCAGCAGCTCTAACAGGGGGATGAAGACCCAGTACTTC. This translates into CASSSNRGMKTQYF.

Comments on this clonotype: One junction end disagrees with the germline gene, perhaps due to a read error. This chain joins TRBV25-1 and TRBJ2-3; D unclear. This CDR3 has 15 amino acids. Germline CDR1 and CDR2: MGHDK and SYGVNS. The CDR3 nucleotides are TGCGCCAGCAGCTTGGATCCCGAGGCGGTAGATACGCAGTATTTT. It is translated as CASSLDPEAVDTQYF.

The chain uses TRBV25-1 and TRBJ1-5; TRBD1 is a possible D gene (5 bases). V was clipped by 6 bases and J by 1 base, with 13 bases between them. CDR3 length equals 15 residues. Looked up from germline, CDR1 is MGHDK and CDR2 is SYGVNS. CDR3 residues: CASSQDGASNQPQHF. The CDR3 nucleotides read TGTGCCAGCAGCCAAGATGGGGCCAGCAATCAGCCCCAGCATTTT. Filled out from reference TRBV25-1 and TRBJ1-5, the complete variable domain reads EADIYQTPRYLVIGTGKKITLECSQTMGHDKMYWYQQDPGMELHLIHYSYGVNSTEKGDLSSESTVSRIRTEHFPLTLESARPSHTSQYLCASSQDGASNQPQHFGDGTRLSIL.

The CDR3 region has the DNA TGCAGCGTTGAGGCTAGCGGGCCTGAGGGGTACGAGCAGTACTTC. It codes for CSVEASGPEGYEQYF. The chain joins TRBV29-1 to TRBJ2-7; 8 positions agree with TRBD2. Germline lookup yields CDR1 SQVTM and CDR2 ANQGSEA. The CDR3 has 15 residues. J was trimmed by 4 bases and V by 3 bases; bases with no gene match: 11.

On this clonotype: A read error is likely, as this CDR3 ends without the conserved phenylalanine or tryptophan. The chain is built from TRBV10-3 and TRBJ1-5; D gene uncertain. Trimming cost V 7 bases and J 2 bases, with 6 bases left between them. The CDR3 is made up of 12 amino acids. The germline V gene encodes CDR1 ENHRY and CDR2 SYGVKD. Here the CDR3 reads CAITGGNQPQHC. CDR3 in DNA: TGTGCCATCACTGGGGGCAATCAGCCCCAGCATTGT.